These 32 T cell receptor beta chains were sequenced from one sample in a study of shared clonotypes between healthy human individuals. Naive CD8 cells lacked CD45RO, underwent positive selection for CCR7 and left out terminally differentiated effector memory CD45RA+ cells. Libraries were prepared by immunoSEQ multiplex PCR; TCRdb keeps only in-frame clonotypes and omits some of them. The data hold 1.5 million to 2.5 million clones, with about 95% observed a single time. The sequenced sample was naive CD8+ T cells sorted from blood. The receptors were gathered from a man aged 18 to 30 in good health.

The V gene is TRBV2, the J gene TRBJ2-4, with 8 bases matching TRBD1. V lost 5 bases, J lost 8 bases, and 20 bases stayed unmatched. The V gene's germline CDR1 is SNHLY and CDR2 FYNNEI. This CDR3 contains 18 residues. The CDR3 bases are TGTGCCAGCAGTCTAATACAGGGGGACCCTCGGAGGGAACACATTCAGTACTTC. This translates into CASSLIQGDPRREHIQYF.

The CDR3: CASSPERLAGGRIAEQFF. The CDR3 DNA is TGCGCCAGCAGCCCGGAACGACTAGCGGGAGGCCGAATAGCCGAGCAGTTCTTC. The chain links TRBV4-1 to TRBJ2-1; 13 bases match TRBD2. This CDR3 has 18 residues. Germline CDR1 and CDR2: MGHRA and YSYEKL. The ends lost 4 bases at V and 10 bases at J; junction bases unmatched: 16.

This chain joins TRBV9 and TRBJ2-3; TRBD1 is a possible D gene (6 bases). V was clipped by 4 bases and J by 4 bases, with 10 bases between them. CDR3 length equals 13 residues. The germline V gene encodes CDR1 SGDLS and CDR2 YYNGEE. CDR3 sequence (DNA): TGTGCCAGCAGCCGGGACATCCCAGATACGCAGTATTTT. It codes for CASSRDIPDTQYF.

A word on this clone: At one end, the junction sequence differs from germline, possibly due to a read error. CDR3: CASSLDVGSGNTIYF. CDR3 DNA sequence: TGTGCTAGCAGCTTAGACGTGGGCTCTGGAAACACCATATATTTT. This sequence joins TRBV7-7 and TRBJ1-3; D ambiguous. The CDR3 covers 15 residues. The germline V gene encodes CDR1 SSHAT and CDR2 FNYEAQ (reference sequence).

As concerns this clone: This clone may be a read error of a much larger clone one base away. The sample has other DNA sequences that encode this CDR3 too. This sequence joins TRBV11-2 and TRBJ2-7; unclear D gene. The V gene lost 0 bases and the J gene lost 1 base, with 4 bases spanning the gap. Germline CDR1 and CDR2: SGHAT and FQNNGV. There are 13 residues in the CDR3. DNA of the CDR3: TGTGCCAGCAGCTTAGAGGCTTCCTACGAGCAGTACTTC. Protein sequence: CASSLEASYEQYF.

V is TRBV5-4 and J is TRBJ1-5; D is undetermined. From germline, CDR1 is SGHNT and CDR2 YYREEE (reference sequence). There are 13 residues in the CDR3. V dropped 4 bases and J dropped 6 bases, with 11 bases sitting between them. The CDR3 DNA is TGTGCCAGCAGCCAGGAAGTTGGTCAGCCCCAGCATTTT. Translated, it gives CASSQEVGQPQHF.

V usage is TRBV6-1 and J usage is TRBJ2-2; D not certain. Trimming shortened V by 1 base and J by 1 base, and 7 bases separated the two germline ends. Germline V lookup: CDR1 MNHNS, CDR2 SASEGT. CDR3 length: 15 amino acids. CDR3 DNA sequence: TGTGCCAGCAGTGAAGTCCTGGGGAACACCGGGGAGCTGTTTTTT. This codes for CASSEVLGNTGELFF.

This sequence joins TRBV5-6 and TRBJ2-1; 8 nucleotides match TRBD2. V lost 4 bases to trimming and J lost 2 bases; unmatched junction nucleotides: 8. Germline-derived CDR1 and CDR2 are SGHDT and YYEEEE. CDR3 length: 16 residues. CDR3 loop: CASSTGGLGTYNEQFF. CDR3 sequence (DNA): TGTGCCAGCAGCACCGGGGGACTAGGTACCTACAATGAGCAGTTCTTC.

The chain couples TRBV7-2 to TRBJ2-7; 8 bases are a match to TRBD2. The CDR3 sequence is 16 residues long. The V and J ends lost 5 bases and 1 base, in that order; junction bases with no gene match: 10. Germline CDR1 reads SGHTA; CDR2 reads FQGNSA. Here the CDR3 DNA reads TGTGCCAGCAGCCCTTTTGAGGGACTAGGGTCCTACGAGCAGTACTTC. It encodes CASSPFEGLGSYEQYF.

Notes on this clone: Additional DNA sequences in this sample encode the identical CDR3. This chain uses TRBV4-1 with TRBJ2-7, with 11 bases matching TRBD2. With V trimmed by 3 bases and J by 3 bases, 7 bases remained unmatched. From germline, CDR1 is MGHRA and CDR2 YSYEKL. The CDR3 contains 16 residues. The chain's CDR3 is CASSQALAGGHYEQYF. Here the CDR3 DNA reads TGCGCCAGCAGCCAGGCCCTAGCGGGGGGACACTACGAGCAGTACTTC.

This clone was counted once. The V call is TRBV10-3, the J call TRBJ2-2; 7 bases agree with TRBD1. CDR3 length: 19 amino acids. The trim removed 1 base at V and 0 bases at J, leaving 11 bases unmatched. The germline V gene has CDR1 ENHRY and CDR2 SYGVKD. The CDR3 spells CAISELRQGSLANTGELFF. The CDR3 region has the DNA TGTGCCATCAGTGAGTTGCGACAGGGTTCCCTCGCGAACACCGGGGAGCTGTTTTTT.

CDR3: CASSTTSGGRDQETQYF. The DNA of the CDR3 is TGTGCCAGCAGCACGACTAGCGGGGGGCGAGACCAAGAGACCCAGTACTTC. The rearrangement links TRBV7-9 to TRBJ2-5, with 13 bases fitting TRBD2. The CDR3 extends over 17 amino acids. Germline V gives CDR1 SEHNR, CDR2 FQNEAQ (reference sequence). After removal of 5 bases from V and 0 bases from J, the junction contained 6 bases not matched to a gene.

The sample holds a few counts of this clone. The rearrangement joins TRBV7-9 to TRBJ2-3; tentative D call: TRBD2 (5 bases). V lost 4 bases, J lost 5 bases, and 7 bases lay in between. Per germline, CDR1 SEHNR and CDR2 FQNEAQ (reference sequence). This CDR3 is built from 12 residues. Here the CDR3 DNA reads TGTGCCAGCAGCTACGGGGAAGATACGCAGTATTTT. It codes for CASSYGEDTQYF.

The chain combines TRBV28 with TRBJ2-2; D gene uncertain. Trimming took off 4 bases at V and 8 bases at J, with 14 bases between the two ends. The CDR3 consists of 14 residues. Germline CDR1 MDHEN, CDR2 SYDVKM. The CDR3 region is CASSSGYGLGELFF. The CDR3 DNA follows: TGTGCCAGCAGTTCCGGGTACGGTTTGGGGGAGCTGTTTTTT.

The CDR3 DNA sequence: TGTGCCAGCAGCCCCTGGGGGGGCGCTGGGGAGACCCAGTACTTC. It is translated as CASSPWGGAGETQYF. The chain joins TRBV7-9 to TRBJ2-5; possible D gene TRBD2, 7 bases. Germline V gives CDR1 SEHNR, CDR2 FQNEAQ (reference sequence). The CDR3 has 15 amino acids. V gave up 5 bases and J gave up 5 bases, with 18 bases separating them.

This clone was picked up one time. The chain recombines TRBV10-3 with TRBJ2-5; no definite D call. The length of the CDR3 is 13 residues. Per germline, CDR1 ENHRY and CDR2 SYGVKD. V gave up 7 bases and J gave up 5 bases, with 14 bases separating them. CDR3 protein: CAITTGDGETQYF. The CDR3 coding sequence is TGTGCCATCACTACTGGGGATGGGGAGACCCAGTACTTC.

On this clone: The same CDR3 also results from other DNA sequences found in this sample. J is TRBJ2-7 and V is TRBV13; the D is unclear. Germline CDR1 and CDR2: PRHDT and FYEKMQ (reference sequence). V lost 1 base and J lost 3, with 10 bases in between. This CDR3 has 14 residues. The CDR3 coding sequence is TGTGCCAGCAGCTTAGATCGGGCGAACTACGAGCAGTACTTC. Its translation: CASSLDRANYEQYF.

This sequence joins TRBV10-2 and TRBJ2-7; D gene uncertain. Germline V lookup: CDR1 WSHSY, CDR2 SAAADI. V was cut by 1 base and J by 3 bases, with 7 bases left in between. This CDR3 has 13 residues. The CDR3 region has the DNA TGCGCCAGCAGTGAGTTGGAAGTCTACGAGCAGTACTTC. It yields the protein CASSELEVYEQYF.

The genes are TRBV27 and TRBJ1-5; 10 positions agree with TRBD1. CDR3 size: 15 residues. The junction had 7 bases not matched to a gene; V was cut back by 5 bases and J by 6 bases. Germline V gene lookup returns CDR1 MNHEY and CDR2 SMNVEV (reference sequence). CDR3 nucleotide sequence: TGTGCCAGCAGTCCCGGGACAGGGGTCGGTCAGCCCCAGCATTTT. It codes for CASSPGTGVGQPQHF.

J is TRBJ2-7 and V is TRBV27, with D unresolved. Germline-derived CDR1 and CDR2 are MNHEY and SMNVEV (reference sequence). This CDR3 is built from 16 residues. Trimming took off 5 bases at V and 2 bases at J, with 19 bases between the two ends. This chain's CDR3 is CASSPSIGPIPYEQYF. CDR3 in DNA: TGTGCCAGCAGTCCCTCAATCGGCCCGATACCCTACGAGCAGTACTTC.

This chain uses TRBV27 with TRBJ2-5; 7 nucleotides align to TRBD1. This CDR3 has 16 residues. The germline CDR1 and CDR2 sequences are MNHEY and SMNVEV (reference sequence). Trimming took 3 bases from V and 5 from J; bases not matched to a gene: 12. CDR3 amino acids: CASSFSARDSRETQYF. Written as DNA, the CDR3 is TGTGCCAGCAGTTTTTCCGCCCGGGACAGTCGGGAGACCCAGTACTTC.

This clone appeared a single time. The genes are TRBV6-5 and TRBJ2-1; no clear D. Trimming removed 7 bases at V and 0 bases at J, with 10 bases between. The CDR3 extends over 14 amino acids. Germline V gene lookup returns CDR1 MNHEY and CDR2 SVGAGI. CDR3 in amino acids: CASMLAVSYNEQFF. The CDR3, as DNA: TGTGCCAGCATGCTGGCTGTCTCCTACAATGAGCAGTTCTTC.

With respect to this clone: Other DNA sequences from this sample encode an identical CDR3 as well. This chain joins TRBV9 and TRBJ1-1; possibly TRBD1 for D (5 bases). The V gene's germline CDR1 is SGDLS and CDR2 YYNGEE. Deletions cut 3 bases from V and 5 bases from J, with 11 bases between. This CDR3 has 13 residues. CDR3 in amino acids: CASSGSGGTEAFF. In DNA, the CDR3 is TGTGCCAGCAGCGGATCGGGGGGAACTGAAGCTTTCTTT.

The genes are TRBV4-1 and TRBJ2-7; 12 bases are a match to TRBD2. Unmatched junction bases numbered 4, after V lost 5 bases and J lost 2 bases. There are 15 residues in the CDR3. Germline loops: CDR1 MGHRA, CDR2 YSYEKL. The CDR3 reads CASSGTSGYPYEQYF. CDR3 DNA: TGCGCCAGCAGCGGGACTAGCGGGTATCCCTACGAGCAGTACTTC.

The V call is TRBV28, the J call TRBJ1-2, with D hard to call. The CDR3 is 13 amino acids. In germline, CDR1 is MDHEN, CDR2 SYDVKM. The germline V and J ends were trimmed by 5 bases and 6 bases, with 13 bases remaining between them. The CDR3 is CASSHGDSNGYTF. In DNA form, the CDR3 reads TGTGCCAGCAGTCACGGGGATTCTAATGGCTACACCTTC.

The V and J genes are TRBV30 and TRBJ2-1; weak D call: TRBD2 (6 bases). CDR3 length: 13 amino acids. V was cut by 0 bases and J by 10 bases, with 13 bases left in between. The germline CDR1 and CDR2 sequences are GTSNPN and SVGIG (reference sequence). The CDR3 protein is CAWSVGLLGEQFF. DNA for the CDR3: TGTGCCTGGAGTGTGGGACTTCTAGGGGAGCAGTTCTTC.

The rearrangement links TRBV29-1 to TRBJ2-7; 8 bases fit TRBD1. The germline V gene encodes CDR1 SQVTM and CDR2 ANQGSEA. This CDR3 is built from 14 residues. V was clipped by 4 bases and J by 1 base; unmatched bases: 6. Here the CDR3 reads CSVVNRGESYEQYF. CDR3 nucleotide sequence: TGCAGCGTTGTAAACAGGGGGGAATCCTACGAGCAGTACTTC.

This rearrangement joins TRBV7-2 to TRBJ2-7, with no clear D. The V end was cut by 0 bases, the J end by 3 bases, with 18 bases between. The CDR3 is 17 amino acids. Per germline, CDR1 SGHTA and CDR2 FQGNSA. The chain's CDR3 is CASSLALSEALSYEQYF. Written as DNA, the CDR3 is TGTGCCAGCAGCTTAGCGCTAAGCGAGGCCCTAAGCTACGAGCAGTACTTC.

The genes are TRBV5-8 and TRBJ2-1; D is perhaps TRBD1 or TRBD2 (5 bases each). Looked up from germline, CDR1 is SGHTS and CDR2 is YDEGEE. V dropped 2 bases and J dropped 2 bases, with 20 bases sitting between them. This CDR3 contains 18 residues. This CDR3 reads CASSFYPPGGGPYNEQFF. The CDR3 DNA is TGTGCCAGCAGCTTTTATCCCCCGGGTGGGGGACCCTACAATGAGCAGTTCTTC.

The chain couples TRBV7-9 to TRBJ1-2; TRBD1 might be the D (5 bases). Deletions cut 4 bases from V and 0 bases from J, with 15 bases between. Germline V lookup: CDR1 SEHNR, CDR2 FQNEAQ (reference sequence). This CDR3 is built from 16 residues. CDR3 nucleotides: TGTGCCAGCAGCTCTTCACGGGACGGTGCTAACTATGGCTACACCTTC. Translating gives CASSSSRDGANYGYTF.

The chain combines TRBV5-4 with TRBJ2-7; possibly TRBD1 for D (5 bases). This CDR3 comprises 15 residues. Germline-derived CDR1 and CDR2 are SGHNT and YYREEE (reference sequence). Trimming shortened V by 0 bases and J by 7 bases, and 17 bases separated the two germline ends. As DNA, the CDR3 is TGTGCCAGCAGCTTGGATGACCAGGGCCTAGGGGAGCAGTACTTC. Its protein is CASSLDDQGLGEQYF.

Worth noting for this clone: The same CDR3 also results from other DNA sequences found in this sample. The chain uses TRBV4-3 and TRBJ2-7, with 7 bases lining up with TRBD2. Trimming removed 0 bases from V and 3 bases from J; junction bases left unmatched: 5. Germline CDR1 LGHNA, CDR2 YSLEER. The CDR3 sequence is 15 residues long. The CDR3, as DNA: TGCGCCAGCAGCCAAGATCGGGGAGGGATCTACGAGCAGTACTTC. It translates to CASSQDRGGIYEQYF.